Each of the 14 T cell receptor beta chains below was sequenced from the same sample in a study of blood T cell repertoires in COVID-19 (dated by TCRdb to between 2020 and 2021). Library prep was done by the immunoSEQ multiplex PCR assay. In TCRdb, the immuneACCESS table is reduced to in-frame sequences with V and J assigned. These tables do not hold every clone; where another copy was compared, an unresolved V gene accounts for under half, and the others remain unexplained. This sample lists more than 65,000 clones; 89% were detected once. About 9.1% of the sample comes from the top ten. The sample taken for sequencing was peripheral blood. The receptors were sampled from a man aged 45-60 years with acute or convalescent COVID-19.

The chain carries TRBV10-3 and TRBJ2-2; unclear D gene. V lost 6 bases and J lost 7, with 9 bases in between. Germline assignment: CDR1 ENHRY and CDR2 SYGVKD. CDR3 length equals 12 residues. The chain's CDR3 is CAISHPGGELFF. In DNA, the CDR3 is TGTGCCATCAGCCACCCCGGCGGGGAGCTGTTTTTT.

The rearrangement links TRBV12-3 or TRBV12-4 to TRBJ1-1; D is unclear. V was shortened by 0 bases and J by 1 base, with 3 bases between the two germline ends. This CDR3 contains 13 residues. In DNA, the CDR3 is TGTGCCAGCAGTTTAGCACAGAACACTGAAGCTTTCTTT. Its protein product is CASSLAQNTEAFF.

The V call is TRBV5-1, the J call TRBJ1-1; D is ambiguous. The V end lost 9 bases, the J end lost 0 bases, and 21 bases lay between the germline ends. Germline V gene lookup returns CDR1 SGHRS and CDR2 YFSETQ. The CDR3 runs 16 residues. CDR3 protein: CATPILSSDMNTEAFF. DNA of the CDR3: TGCGCCACCCCAATTCTAAGCAGTGACATGAACACTGAAGCTTTCTTT.

The chain links TRBV14 to TRBJ2-5; TRBD1 matches at 8 bases. Germline values: CDR1 SGHDN, CDR2 FVKESK. V dropped 6 bases and J dropped 5; count of bases not matched to a gene: 8. The CDR3 is 14 amino acids. DNA of the CDR3: TGTGCCAGCAGACGGCAGGGGGCGGCTGAGACCCAGTACTTC. Translating it yields CASRRQGAAETQYF.

The V and J genes are TRBV12-3 or TRBV12-4 and TRBJ1-2, with D perhaps TRBD1 (6 bases). The CDR3 is 13 amino acids. V lost 5 bases, J lost 8 bases, and 15 bases lay in between. CDR3 protein: CASSQPGGAGYTF. DNA for the CDR3: TGTGCCAGCAGTCAACCCGGGGGGGCCGGCTACACCTTC.

The chain joins TRBV3-1 (or the pseudogene TRBV3-2) to TRBJ2-1, with 7 bases fitting TRBD2. The germline gives CDR1 LGHDT, CDR2 YNNKEL (reference sequence). V lost 3 bases and J lost 7; bases outside the gene matches: 9. The CDR3 has 15 amino acids. In DNA form, the CDR3 reads TGTGCCAGCAGCCAGGTAGCGGGTGGGGTAAATGAGCAGTTCTTC. This sequence encodes CASSQVAGGVNEQFF.

V and J are TRBV6-5 and TRBJ2-2; 8 bases match TRBD1. The CDR3 runs to 15 residues. Losses at the gene ends were 2 bases for V and 4 bases for J; bases not matched to a gene: 3. The germline gives CDR1 MNHEY, CDR2 SVGAGI. CDR3 DNA sequence: TGTGCCAGCAGTTACGGGACAGGTACCACCGGGGAGCTGTTTTTT. It encodes CASSYGTGTTGELFF.

This sequence joins TRBV2 and TRBJ1-6; a possible D gene is TRBD1 (6 bases). The CDR3 runs 14 residues. V was cut by 3 bases and J by 8 bases, with 11 bases left in between. The germline V gene encodes CDR1 SNHLY and CDR2 FYNNEI. The CDR3 nucleotides are TGTGCCAGCAGTGAGTCCAGGGGTCATTCACCCCTCCACTTT. Translating gives CASSESRGHSPLHF.

The chain employs TRBV28 and TRBJ1-5; D ambiguous. V gave up 6 bases and J gave up 7 bases, with 13 bases separating them. The CDR3 spans 13 residues. Germline V gene data show CDR1 as MDHEN and CDR2 as SYDVKM. The CDR3 sequence is CASRGRERQPQHF. DNA of the CDR3: TGTGCCAGCAGGGGGAGAGAGCGACAGCCCCAGCATTTT.

This chain links TRBV2 with TRBJ1-1; 7 bases agree with TRBD1. Germline trimming cut 8 bases from V and 2 bases from J; bases unmatched to any gene: 11. The V gene's germline CDR1 is SNHLY and CDR2 FYNNEI. The CDR3 is 15 residues long. This chain's CDR3 is CASFFRDSGNTEAFF. CDR3 bases: TGTGCCAGCTTCTTTCGGGACAGCGGAAACACTGAAGCTTTCTTT.

The chain uses TRBV6-5 and TRBJ2-5; perhaps TRBD1 as D (6 bases). Per the germline V gene, CDR1 is MNHEY and CDR2 is SVGAGI. V dropped 9 bases and J dropped 0 bases, with 14 bases sitting between them. CDR3 size: 14 residues. As DNA, the CDR3 is TGTGCCAGTAGGACAGCTGTGTACCAAGAGACCCAGTACTTC. Translated, it gives CASRTAVYQETQYF.

This rearrangement joins TRBV7-2 to TRBJ1-4; D may be TRBD1 (6 bases). CDR1 is SGHTA and CDR2 is FQGNSA in the germline V gene. CDR3 length equals 15 residues. V lost 5 bases, J lost 8 bases, and 18 bases lay in between. The CDR3 DNA sequence: TGTGCCAGCAGCGCGCCTCCGGGACAAGGAGAAAAACTGTTTTTT. This codes for CASSAPPGQGEKLFF. Full variable domain (rest looked up from reference TRBV7-2 and TRBJ1-4): GAGVSQSPSNKVTEKGKDVELRCDPISGHTALYWYRQSLGQGLEFLIYFQGNSAPDKSGLPSDRFSAERTGGSVSTLTIQRTQQEDSAVYLCASSAPPGQGEKLFFGSGTQLSVL.

The J gene is TRBJ2-7, the V gene TRBV7-2; D not certain. Germline values: CDR1 SGHTA, CDR2 FQGNSA. Trimming left V 6 bases short and J 0 bases short, with 6 bases between. The CDR3 covers 12 residues. The CDR3 here is CASRADSYEQYF. In DNA, the CDR3 is TGTGCCAGCAGGGCCGACTCCTACGAGCAGTACTTC.

As DNA, the CDR3 is TGCGCCAGCAGCTTGGGGGCGCCCTCCCGATCCTACGAGCAGTACTTC. Its protein is CASSLGAPSRSYEQYF. The chain uses TRBV5-1 and TRBJ2-7; D unclear. Germline CDR1 SGHRS, CDR2 YFSETQ. V was cut by 0 bases and J by 1 base, with 14 bases left in between. This CDR3 comprises 16 residues. Looking up the rest from reference TRBV5-1 and TRBJ2-7 gives the full variable domain: KAGVTQTPRYLIKTRGQQVTLSCSPISGHRSVSWYQQTPGQGLQFLFEYFSETQRNKGNFPGRFSGRQFSNSRSEMNVSTLELGDSALYLCASSLGAPSRSYEQYFGPGTRLTVT.